This record concerns one TCR beta chain sequence. No antigen is known for it. These data belong to a study of cytomegalovirus exposure and HLA in healthy donors. Broader study findings: In a later analysis, donors in an Asian-associated ancestry cluster reportedly had fewer N-insertions in productive TCRs than the cohort mean. In vitro work confirmed that a few CMV-associated chains recognize CMV antigens.

This PCR relied on a set of 60 Vbeta primers and 13 Jbeta primers. The data were produced by immunoSEQ multiplex PCR, yet TCRdb's version contains in-frame clones alone and is incomplete. The data hold about 150,000 clones, with 70% to 80% observed a single time. The V and J ends lost 0 bases and 6 bases respectively, with 9 bases between them. This CDR3 contains 14 residues. The germline V gene encodes CDR1 LNHNV and CDR2 YYDKDF (reference sequence). Material: PBMCs. The genes are TRBV15 and TRBJ2-4; D is perhaps TRBD2 (5 bases). The clonotype originates from a human donor in good health. The CDR3 DNA reads TGTGCCACCAGCAGAGATGAAGCGGCAAACATTCAGTACTTC. This sequence encodes CATSRDEAANIQYF.